A single sample gave rise to the 30 T cell receptor beta chains below, sequenced in a study of shared clonotypes between healthy human individuals. The repertoire was sequenced with immunoSEQ multiplex PCR; TCRdb's copy has only in-frame clones and lacks some. The sample records about 2 million clones, approximately 94% being singletons. Cells designated naive CD8 were CD45RO-negative and were positively selected for CCR7, with terminally differentiated effector memory CD45RA+ cells excluded. The specimen sequenced was naive CD8+ T cells sorted from blood. The receptors shown here come from a man aged 18 to 29 in good health.

V and J are TRBV5-6 and TRBJ1-3; tentative D call: TRBD1 (5 bases). Trimming cost V 2 bases and J 7 bases, with 13 bases left between them. The CDR3 totals 14 residues. Germline V gene data show CDR1 as SGHDT and CDR2 as YYEEEE. The CDR3: CASSLQGEGNTIYF. In DNA, the CDR3 is TGTGCCAGCAGCTTACAAGGGGAGGGGAACACCATATATTTT.

The sample holds one count of this clone. This chain joins TRBV7-9 and TRBJ2-5; 7 nucleotides align to TRBD1. The V gene end was trimmed by 1 base and the J gene end by 2 bases; junction bases not matched to a gene: 16. The CDR3 has 19 residues. Germline values: CDR1 SEHNR, CDR2 FQNEAQ (reference sequence). CDR3 DNA sequence: TGTGCCAGCAGCTTAGATCGACAGGGACCAATAATACGGCAAGAGACCCAGTACTTC. Protein sequence: CASSLDRQGPIIRQETQYF.

The CDR3 DNA follows: TGTGCCTGGACGGCAGTGACTGGGGCCAACGTCCTGACTTTC. Translated, it gives CAWTAVTGANVLTF. V is TRBV30 and J is TRBJ2-6; D is uncertain. Trimming took off 4 bases at V and 2 bases at J, with 9 bases between the two ends. Germline CDR1 and CDR2: GTSNPN and SVGIG (reference sequence). This CDR3 spans 14 amino acids.

J is TRBJ2-2 and V is TRBV5-8; weak D call: TRBD2 (6 bases). CDR3 length: 16 residues. Germline V gene lookup returns CDR1 SGHTS and CDR2 YDEGEE. V lost 2 bases, J lost 6 bases, and 17 bases lay in between. The CDR3 loop is CASSFLAPGGSGELFF. Here the CDR3 DNA reads TGTGCCAGCAGCTTTCTGGCGCCCGGGGGATCCGGGGAGCTGTTTTTT.

The chain has TRBV7-9 and TRBJ2-7; D remains unclear. The CDR3 spans 14 residues. V shed 6 bases and J shed 7 bases, with 19 bases lying between them. Germline CDR1 reads SEHNR; CDR2 reads FQNEAQ (reference sequence). The CDR3 here is CASSSLYPSGEQYF. The CDR3 DNA reads as TGTGCCAGCAGTTCTCTATACCCGTCTGGAGAGCAGTACTTC.

This clone showed up just once. V and J are TRBV28 and TRBJ1-5, with D possibly matching TRBD1 (5 bases). There are 14 residues in the CDR3. Germline CDR1 and CDR2: MDHEN and SYDVKM. V gave up 3 bases and J gave up 2 bases, with 8 bases separating them. The CDR3 is CASSFRVGNQPQHF. In nucleotides, the CDR3 is TGTGCCAGCAGTTTCAGGGTTGGCAATCAGCCCCAGCATTTT.

The V and J genes are TRBV13 and TRBJ2-6, with 7 bases identical to TRBD2. Germline CDR1 PRHDT, CDR2 FYEKMQ (reference sequence). V was pared by 5 bases and J by 0 bases, with 13 bases of the junction left unmatched. This CDR3 contains 19 residues. CDR3 in amino acids: CASSLLEGGNYSGANVLTF. The CDR3 bases are TGTGCCAGCAGCCTGCTAGAGGGAGGGAACTACTCTGGGGCCAACGTCCTGACTTTC. The full variable domain, rest sourced from reference TRBV13 and TRBJ2-6, is AAGVIQSPRHLIKEKRETATLKCYPIPRHDTVYWYQQGPGQDPQFLISFYEKMQSDKGSIPDRFSAQQFSDYHSELNMSSLELGDSALYFCASSLLEGGNYSGANVLTFGAGSRLTVL.

The chain uses TRBV19 and TRBJ1-5, with 10 positions matching TRBD1. There are 14 residues in the CDR3. Germline CDR1 and CDR2: LNHDA and SQIVND (reference sequence). The V gene end was trimmed by 7 bases and the J gene end by 5 bases; junction bases not matched to a gene: 5. This CDR3 is CASNPGQGHQPQHF. As DNA, the CDR3 is TGTGCCAGTAACCCGGGACAGGGGCATCAGCCCCAGCATTTT.

The sample holds one count of this clone. The chain employs TRBV28 and TRBJ1-5, with D perhaps TRBD1 (6 bases). The germline CDR1 and CDR2 sequences are MDHEN and SYDVKM. The CDR3 totals 14 residues. V was cut by 3 bases and J by 3 bases, with 9 bases left in between. The CDR3 loop is CASSLGAFNQPQHF. The CDR3 bases are TGTGCCAGCAGTTTGGGGGCCTTCAATCAGCCCCAGCATTTT. Combining the CDR3 with reference TRBV28 and TRBJ1-5 gives the whole variable domain DVKVTQSSRYLVKRTGEKVFLECVQDMDHENMFWYRQDPGLGLRLIYFSYDVKMKEKGDIPEGYSVSREKKERFSLILESASTNQTSMYLCASSLGAFNQPQHFGDGTRLSIL.

On this clone itself: The junction departs from the called germline gene at one end, perhaps through a read error. This sequence joins TRBV7-7 and TRBJ1-4; D not certain. The CDR3 runs 12 residues. CDR1 and CDR2 (germline): SSHAT, FNYEAQ (reference sequence). The CDR3 DNA reads as TGTGCTAGCAGCCAAGGTAGGACCGGGAATGGTTTT. It yields the protein CASSQGRTGNGF.

The V gene is TRBV10-2, the J gene TRBJ2-1; D gene uncertain. Trimming stripped 6 bases from V and 7 bases from J, with 7 bases between. Per germline, CDR1 WSHSY and CDR2 SAAADI. The CDR3 extends over 11 amino acids. CDR3 DNA: TGCGCCAGCAGGGGTGGTAATGAGCAGTTCTTC. Protein sequence: CASRGGNEQFF.

This clone was observed once. This sequence joins TRBV11-2 and TRBJ2-7; possibly TRBD2 for D (6 bases). The germline V and J ends were trimmed by 0 bases and 5 bases, with 11 bases remaining between them. Germline V gives CDR1 SGHAT, CDR2 FQNNGV. The CDR3 consists of 14 residues. The CDR3 is CASSLEGGTDEQYF. CDR3 DNA sequence: TGTGCCAGCAGCTTAGAAGGCGGGACTGACGAGCAGTACTTC.

The rearrangement uses TRBV6-6 and TRBJ2-7; D is tentatively TRBD1 or TRBD2 (5 bases each). The length of the CDR3 is 13 residues. The V gene's germline CDR1 is MNHNY and CDR2 SVGAGI (reference sequence). V was clipped by 6 bases and J by 3 bases, with 12 bases between them. CDR3 sequence reads: CASSPGQSYEQYF. The CDR3 DNA reads TGTGCCAGCAGCCCGGGGCAGAGCTACGAGCAGTACTTC.

Points on this clone: Other DNA sequences in the same sample also yield this CDR3. The chain employs TRBV9 and TRBJ2-3, with D perhaps matching TRBD2 (5 bases). Between the trimmed V and J ends, which lost 3 bases and 0 bases, there was a span of 8 bases. CDR1 and CDR2 (germline): SGDLS, YYNGEE. CDR3 size: 14 residues. Written as DNA, the CDR3 is TGTGCCAGCAGCGGGACTTCTAGCACAGATACGCAGTATTTT. Its translation is CASSGTSSTDTQYF.

The chain couples TRBV4-1 to TRBJ2-7, with a possible D match to TRBD2 (6 bases). The germline V and J ends were trimmed by 1 base and 6 bases, with 10 bases remaining between them. Germline loops: CDR1 MGHRA, CDR2 YSYEKL. The CDR3 runs to 13 residues. Here the CDR3 DNA reads TGCGCCAGCAGCCAAGTGGAGGGGACCGAGCAGTACTTC. This encodes CASSQVEGTEQYF.

J is TRBJ1-2 and V is TRBV13; a weak D match, TRBD1 (5 bases). V shed 4 bases and J shed 6 bases, with 21 bases lying between them. This CDR3 is 16 amino acids long. The germline gives CDR1 PRHDT, CDR2 FYEKMQ (reference sequence). CDR3 DNA: TGTGCCAGCAGCTCCCACCCCTTGGGAGGGGAACATGGCTACACCTTC. Translating it yields CASSSHPLGGEHGYTF.

The chain employs TRBV4-1 and TRBJ2-7, with 7 bases identical to TRBD1. V gave up 4 bases and J gave up 5 bases; unmatched junction bases: 8. The V gene's germline CDR1 is MGHRA and CDR2 YSYEKL. The CDR3 is made up of 14 amino acids. The CDR3 region has the DNA TGCGCCAGCAGCCCCCAGGTTGGACAGGACGAGCAGTACTTC. This codes for CASSPQVGQDEQYF.

The gene calls are TRBV13 and TRBJ2-7, with D perhaps TRBD2 (6 bases). V was clipped by 5 bases and J by 3 bases, with 14 bases between them. Germline loops: CDR1 PRHDT, CDR2 FYEKMQ (reference sequence). The CDR3 is 14 amino acids. The CDR3 coding sequence is TGTGCCAGCAGCCCGGGACTGCAAAGCTACGAGCAGTACTTC. This codes for CASSPGLQSYEQYF.

Written as DNA, the CDR3 is TGTGCCAGCAGTTTTCAGAGGAATCCCCAGCATTTT. It yields the protein CASSFQRNPQHF. This rearrangement joins TRBV28 to TRBJ1-5; no firm D call. The CDR3 covers 12 residues. Trimming left V 3 bases short and J 10 bases short, with 10 bases between. Germline V gene lookup returns CDR1 MDHEN and CDR2 SYDVKM.

The V and J genes are TRBV14 and TRBJ1-1; no reliable D call. The germline V gene has CDR1 SGHDN and CDR2 FVKESK. The germline V and J ends were trimmed by 4 bases and 1 base, with 10 bases remaining between them. The CDR3 runs 14 residues. The CDR3 loop reads CASSRSSSNTEAFF. In DNA, the CDR3 is TGTGCCAGCAGCCGTTCGAGTTCGAACACTGAAGCTTTCTTT.

Remarks on this clone: Other nucleotide sequences in the sample specify the same CDR3. This chain links TRBV4-1 with TRBJ1-2; TRBD1 might be the D (5 bases). V shed 3 bases and J shed 8 bases, with 7 bases lying between them. The length of the CDR3 is 11 residues. Germline V lookup: CDR1 MGHRA, CDR2 YSYEKL. In DNA, the CDR3 is TGCGCCAGCAGCCAGGGGGACGGCTACACCTTC. It encodes CASSQGDGYTF.

The count of this clone is one. This chain joins TRBV25-1 and TRBJ1-1; TRBD1 is a possible D gene (5 bases). Trimming left V 3 bases short and J 2 bases short, with 19 bases between. The CDR3 runs 17 residues. In germline, CDR1 is MGHDK, CDR2 SYGVNS. In DNA form, the CDR3 reads TGTGCCAGCAGTGATGTTTGGCAGGGTGCCCTTAACACTGAAGCTTTCTTT. It specifies CASSDVWQGALNTEAFF.

J is TRBJ2-5 and V is TRBV6-1; D gene uncertain. This CDR3 comprises 15 residues. V dropped 2 bases and J dropped 1 base, with 11 bases sitting between them. The germline V gene encodes CDR1 MNHNS and CDR2 SASEGT. The CDR3 loop reads CASSEIRAAQETQYF. CDR3 coding DNA: TGTGCCAGCAGTGAAATTCGGGCAGCCCAAGAGACCCAGTACTTC.

V and J are TRBV11-3 and TRBJ2-1, with TRBD2 identical over 9 bases. Germline-derived CDR1 and CDR2 are SGHNT and YENEEA. J gave up 9 bases and V 2 bases, and 2 bases lay outside the gene matches. The CDR3 is 13 residues long. The CDR3 is CASSLLAGAEQFF. CDR3 DNA: TGTGCCAGCAGCTTATTAGCGGGAGCTGAGCAGTTCTTC.

Details on this clone: The germline gene is not matched at one end of the junction; a read error may be the cause. The CDR3 sequence: CATSTGEETQYF. The CDR3 DNA sequence: TGTGCCACCAGTACAGGGGAAGAGACCCAGTACTTC. V is TRBV6-5 and J is TRBJ2-5; 7 positions match TRBD1. The CDR3 covers 12 residues. Germline V lookup: CDR1 MNHEY, CDR2 SVGAGI.

The chain uses TRBV7-8 and TRBJ1-1; D is unclear. This CDR3 has 12 amino acids. Trimming stripped 4 bases from V and 5 bases from J, with 8 bases between. Germline loops: CDR1 SGHVS, CDR2 FQNEAQ. Written as DNA, the CDR3 is TGTGCCAGCAGCTCAACTGCGACTGAAGCTTTCTTT. The encoded protein is CASSSTATEAFF.

V is TRBV4-3 and J is TRBJ1-6; D not certain. This CDR3 has 16 residues. Trimming pared 3 bases from V and 8 bases from J, leaving 17 bases between. Germline CDR1 is LGHNA and CDR2 is YSLEER. This chain's CDR3 is CASSQDGPGGYSPLHF. The CDR3 DNA reads TGCGCCAGCAGCCAGGACGGGCCTGGCGGGTATTCACCCCTCCACTTT.

V and J are TRBV9 and TRBJ1-4; tentatively, D is TRBD1 (5 bases). The CDR3 covers 15 residues. Germline values: CDR1 SGDLS, CDR2 YYNGEE. Trimming took 6 bases from V and 0 from J, leaving 12 bases between them. This CDR3 is CASTSTGATNEKLFF. The CDR3, as DNA: TGTGCCAGCACCTCCACGGGGGCAACTAATGAAAAACTGTTTTTT.

The J gene is TRBJ2-3, the V gene TRBV11-2; TRBD2 matches at 9 bases. Germline-derived CDR1 and CDR2 are SGHAT and FQNNGV. This CDR3 has 15 amino acids. V was pared by 2 bases and J by 4 bases, with 4 bases of the junction left unmatched. The CDR3 is CASSLLAGWSDTQYF. DNA for the CDR3: TGTGCCAGCAGCTTACTAGCGGGATGGTCAGATACGCAGTATTTT.

A single count supports this clone. The chain links TRBV7-9 to TRBJ1-1; perhaps TRBD1 as D (5 bases). The CDR3 contains 16 residues. CDR1 SEHNR and CDR2 FQNEAQ come from the germline V gene (reference sequence). V was trimmed by 5 bases and J by 6 bases, leaving 22 bases between them. CDR3 protein: CASSEGPMGFDAEAFF. In nucleotides, the CDR3 is TGTGCCAGCAGCGAGGGACCGATGGGGTTCGACGCTGAAGCTTTCTTT.